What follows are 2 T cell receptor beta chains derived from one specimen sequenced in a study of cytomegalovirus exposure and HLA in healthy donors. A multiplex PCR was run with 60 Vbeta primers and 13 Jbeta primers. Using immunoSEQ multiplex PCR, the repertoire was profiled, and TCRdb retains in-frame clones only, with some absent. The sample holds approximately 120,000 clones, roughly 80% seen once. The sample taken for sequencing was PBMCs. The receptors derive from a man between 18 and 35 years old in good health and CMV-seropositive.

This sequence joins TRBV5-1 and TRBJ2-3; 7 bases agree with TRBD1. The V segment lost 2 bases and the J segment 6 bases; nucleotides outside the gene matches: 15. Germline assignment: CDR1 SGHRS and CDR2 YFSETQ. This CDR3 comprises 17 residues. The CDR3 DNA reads TGCGCCAGCAGCTTAAGCGTGTTCGGACAGGAGCGGGATACGCAGTATTTT. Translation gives CASSLSVFGQERDTQYF.

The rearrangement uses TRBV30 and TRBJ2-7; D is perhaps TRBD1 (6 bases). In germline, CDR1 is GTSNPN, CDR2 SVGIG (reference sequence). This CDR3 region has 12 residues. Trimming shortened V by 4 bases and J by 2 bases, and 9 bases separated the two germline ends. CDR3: CAWKGDTYEQYF. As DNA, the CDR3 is TGTGCCTGGAAGGGGGATACCTACGAGCAGTACTTC.